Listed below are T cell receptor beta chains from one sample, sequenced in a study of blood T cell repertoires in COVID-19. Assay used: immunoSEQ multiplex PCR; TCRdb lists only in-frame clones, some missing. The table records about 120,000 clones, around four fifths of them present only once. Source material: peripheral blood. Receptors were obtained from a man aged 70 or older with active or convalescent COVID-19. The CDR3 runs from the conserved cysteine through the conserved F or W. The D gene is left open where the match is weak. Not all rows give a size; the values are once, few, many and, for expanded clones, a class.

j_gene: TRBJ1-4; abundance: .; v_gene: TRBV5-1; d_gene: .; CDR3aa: CASSLGQGIEKLFF; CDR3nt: TGCGCCAGCAGCTTGGGGCAGGGCATTGAAAAACTGTTTTTT
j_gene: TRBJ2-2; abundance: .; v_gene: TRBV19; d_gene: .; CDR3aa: CATSSGGLRFDTGELFF; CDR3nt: TGTGCCACATCATCTGGCGGTTTGAGATTCGACACCGGGGAGCTGTTTTTT
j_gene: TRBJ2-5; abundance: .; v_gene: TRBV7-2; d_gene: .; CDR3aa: CASSFVAAYQETQYF; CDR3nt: TGTGCCAGCAGCTTTGTGGCGGCGTACCAAGAGACCCAGTACTTC
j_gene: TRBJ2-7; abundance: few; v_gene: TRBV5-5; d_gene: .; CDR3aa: CASSLWAAGEQYF; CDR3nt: TGTGCCAGCAGCTTGTGGGCGGCGGGCGAGCAGTACTTC
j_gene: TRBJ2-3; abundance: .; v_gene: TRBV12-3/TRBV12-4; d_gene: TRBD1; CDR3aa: CASRQGVLHTQYF; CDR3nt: TGTGCCAGTAGGCAGGGGGTATTGCATACGCAGTATTTT
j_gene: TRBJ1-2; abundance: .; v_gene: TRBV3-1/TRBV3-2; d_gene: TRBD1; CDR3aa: CASSQDNSGGNYGYTF; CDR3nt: TGTGCCAGCAGCCAAGATAATTCAGGGGGCAACTATGGCTACACCTTC
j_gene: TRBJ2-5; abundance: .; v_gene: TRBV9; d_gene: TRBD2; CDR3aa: CASSAGDSGSGETQYF; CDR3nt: TGTGCCAGCAGCGCGGGGGATAGCGGGAGTGGAGAGACCCAGTACTTC
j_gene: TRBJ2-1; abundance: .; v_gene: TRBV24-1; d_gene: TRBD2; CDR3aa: CATSDTGGAYNEQFF; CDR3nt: TGTGCCACCAGTGATACGGGAGGCGCCTACAATGAGCAGTTCTTC
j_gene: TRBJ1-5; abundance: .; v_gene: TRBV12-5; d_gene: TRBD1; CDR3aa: CASGAPAGTANQPQHF; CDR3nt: TGTGCTAGTGGTGCCCCCGCCGGGACAGCCAATCAGCCCCAGCATTTT
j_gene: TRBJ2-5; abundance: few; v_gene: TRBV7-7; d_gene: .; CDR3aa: CASSLVGAAEETQYF; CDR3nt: TGTGCCAGCAGCTTGGTTGGAGCGGCCGAAGAGACCCAGTACTTC
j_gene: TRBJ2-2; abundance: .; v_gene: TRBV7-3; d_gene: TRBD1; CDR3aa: CASTDRTGELFF; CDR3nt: TGTGCCAGCACGGACAGGACCGGGGAGCTGTTTTTT
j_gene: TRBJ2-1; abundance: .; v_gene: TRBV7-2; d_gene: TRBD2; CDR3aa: CASSLADLRLAGNNEQFF; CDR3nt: TGTGCCAGCAGCTTAGCAGACCTCAGGCTAGCGGGTAACAATGAGCAGTTCTTC
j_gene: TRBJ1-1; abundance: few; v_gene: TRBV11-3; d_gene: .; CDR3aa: CANDWAGNTEAFF; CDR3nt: TGTGCCAACGATTGGGCCGGAAACACTGAAGCTTTCTTT
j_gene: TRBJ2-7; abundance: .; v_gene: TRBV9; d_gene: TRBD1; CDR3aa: CASSPRDRDYEQYF; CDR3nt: TGTGCCAGCAGCCCCCGGGACAGGGACTACGAGCAGTACTTC
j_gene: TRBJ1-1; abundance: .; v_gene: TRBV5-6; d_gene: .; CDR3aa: CASSAQGWNTEAFF; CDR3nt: TGTGCCAGCAGCGCACAGGGCTGGAACACTGAAGCTTTCTTT
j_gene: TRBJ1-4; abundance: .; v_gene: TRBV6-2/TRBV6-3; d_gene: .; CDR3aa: CASSRDGNEKLFF; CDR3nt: TGTGCCAGCAGCCGCGACGGGAATGAAAAACTGTTTTTT
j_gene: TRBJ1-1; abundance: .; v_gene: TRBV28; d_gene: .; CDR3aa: CASSPSGQPGRTEAFF; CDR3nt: TGTGCCAGCAGTCCATCCGGTCAGCCAGGGCGGACTGAAGCTTTCTTT
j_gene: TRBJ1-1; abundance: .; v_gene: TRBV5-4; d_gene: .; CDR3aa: CASTRQDLTFEAFF; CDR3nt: TGTGCCAGCACCAGACAGGACCTGACCTTTGAAGCTTTCTTT
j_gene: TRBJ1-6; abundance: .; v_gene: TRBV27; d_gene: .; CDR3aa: CASSLGWQKNNSPLHF; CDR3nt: TGTGCCAGCAGTTTAGGTTGGCAGAAAAATAATTCACCCCTCCACTTT
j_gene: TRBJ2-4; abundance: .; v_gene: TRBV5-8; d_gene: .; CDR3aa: CASSLRGNIQYF; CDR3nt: TGTGCCAGCAGCCTCAGGGGAAACATTCAGTACTTC
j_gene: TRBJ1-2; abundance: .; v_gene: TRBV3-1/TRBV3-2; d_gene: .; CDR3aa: CASSQEGAGPGYTF; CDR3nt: TGTGCCAGCAGCCAAGAAGGGGCAGGTCCTGGCTACACCTTC
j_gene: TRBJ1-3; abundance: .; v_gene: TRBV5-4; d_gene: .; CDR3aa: CASSPGTSGNTIYF; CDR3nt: TGTGCCAGCAGCCCGGGGACTTCTGGAAACACCATATATTTT
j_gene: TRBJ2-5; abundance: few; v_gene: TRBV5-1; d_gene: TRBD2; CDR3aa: CASSQAASGRGETQYF; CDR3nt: TGCGCCAGCAGCCAGGCGGCTAGCGGGAGGGGAGAGACCCAGTACTTC
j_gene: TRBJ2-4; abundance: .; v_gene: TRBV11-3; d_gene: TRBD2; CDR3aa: CASSSGGRLASLAKNIQYF; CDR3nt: TGTGCCAGCAGCTCCGGAGGCCGACTAGCGAGTCTAGCCAAAAACATTCAGTACTTC
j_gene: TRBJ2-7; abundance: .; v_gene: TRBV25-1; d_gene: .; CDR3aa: CASTPPDRSYEQYF; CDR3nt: TGTGCCAGCACGCCTCCGGACAGATCCTACGAGCAGTACTTC
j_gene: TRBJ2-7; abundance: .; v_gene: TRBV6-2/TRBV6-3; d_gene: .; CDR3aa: CASSWEYEQYF; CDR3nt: TGTGCCAGCAGTTGGGAGTACGAGCAGTACTTC
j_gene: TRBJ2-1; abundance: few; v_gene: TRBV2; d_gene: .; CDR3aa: CASSVASSYNEQFF; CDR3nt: TGTGCCAGCAGCGTAGCTAGCTCCTACAATGAGCAGTTCTTC
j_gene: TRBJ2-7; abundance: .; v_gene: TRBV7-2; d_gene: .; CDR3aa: CASSSTGNNFYEQYF; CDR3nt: TGTGCCAGCAGCTCCACAGGGAACAACTTCTACGAGCAGTACTTC
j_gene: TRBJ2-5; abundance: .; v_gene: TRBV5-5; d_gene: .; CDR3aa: CASSPRAGGETQYF; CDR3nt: TGTGCCAGCAGCCCGCGGGCCGGGGGAGAGACCCAGTACTTC
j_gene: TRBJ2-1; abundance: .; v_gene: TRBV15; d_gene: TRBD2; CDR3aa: CATSRVLAGGAEQFF; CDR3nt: TGTGCCACCAGCAGAGTCCTAGCGGGAGGGGCTGAGCAGTTCTTC
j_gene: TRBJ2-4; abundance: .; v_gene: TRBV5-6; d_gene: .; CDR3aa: CASSPGSLAKNIQYF; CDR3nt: TGTGCCAGCAGCCCGGGGTCGCTAGCCAAAAACATTCAGTACTTC
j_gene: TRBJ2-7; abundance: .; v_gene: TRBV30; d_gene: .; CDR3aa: CAWSVLGGPGYEQYF; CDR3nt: TGTGCCTGGAGTGTACTGGGGGGGCCCGGATACGAGCAGTACTTC
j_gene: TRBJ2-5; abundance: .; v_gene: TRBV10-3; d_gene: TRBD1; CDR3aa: CASGTGFGETQYF; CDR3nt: TGTGCCAGCGGGACAGGGTTTGGAGAGACCCAGTACTTC
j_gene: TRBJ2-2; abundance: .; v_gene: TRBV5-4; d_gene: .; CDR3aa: CASSSGGREELFF; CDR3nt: TGTGCCAGCAGCTCAGGGGGGCGCGAGGAGCTGTTTTTT
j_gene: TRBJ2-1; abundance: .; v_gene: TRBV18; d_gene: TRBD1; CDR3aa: CASSPGTVVFNEQFF; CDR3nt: TGTGCCAGCTCACCAGGGACAGTTGTGTTCAATGAGCAGTTCTTC
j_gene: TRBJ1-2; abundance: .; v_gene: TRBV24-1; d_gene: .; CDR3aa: CATRQGSGGYTF; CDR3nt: TGTGCCACCAGGCAGGGATCCGGCGGCTACACCTTC
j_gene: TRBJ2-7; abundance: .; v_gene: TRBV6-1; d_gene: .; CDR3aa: CASSPEDYEQYF; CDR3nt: TGTGCCAGCAGTCCCGAGGACTACGAGCAGTACTTC